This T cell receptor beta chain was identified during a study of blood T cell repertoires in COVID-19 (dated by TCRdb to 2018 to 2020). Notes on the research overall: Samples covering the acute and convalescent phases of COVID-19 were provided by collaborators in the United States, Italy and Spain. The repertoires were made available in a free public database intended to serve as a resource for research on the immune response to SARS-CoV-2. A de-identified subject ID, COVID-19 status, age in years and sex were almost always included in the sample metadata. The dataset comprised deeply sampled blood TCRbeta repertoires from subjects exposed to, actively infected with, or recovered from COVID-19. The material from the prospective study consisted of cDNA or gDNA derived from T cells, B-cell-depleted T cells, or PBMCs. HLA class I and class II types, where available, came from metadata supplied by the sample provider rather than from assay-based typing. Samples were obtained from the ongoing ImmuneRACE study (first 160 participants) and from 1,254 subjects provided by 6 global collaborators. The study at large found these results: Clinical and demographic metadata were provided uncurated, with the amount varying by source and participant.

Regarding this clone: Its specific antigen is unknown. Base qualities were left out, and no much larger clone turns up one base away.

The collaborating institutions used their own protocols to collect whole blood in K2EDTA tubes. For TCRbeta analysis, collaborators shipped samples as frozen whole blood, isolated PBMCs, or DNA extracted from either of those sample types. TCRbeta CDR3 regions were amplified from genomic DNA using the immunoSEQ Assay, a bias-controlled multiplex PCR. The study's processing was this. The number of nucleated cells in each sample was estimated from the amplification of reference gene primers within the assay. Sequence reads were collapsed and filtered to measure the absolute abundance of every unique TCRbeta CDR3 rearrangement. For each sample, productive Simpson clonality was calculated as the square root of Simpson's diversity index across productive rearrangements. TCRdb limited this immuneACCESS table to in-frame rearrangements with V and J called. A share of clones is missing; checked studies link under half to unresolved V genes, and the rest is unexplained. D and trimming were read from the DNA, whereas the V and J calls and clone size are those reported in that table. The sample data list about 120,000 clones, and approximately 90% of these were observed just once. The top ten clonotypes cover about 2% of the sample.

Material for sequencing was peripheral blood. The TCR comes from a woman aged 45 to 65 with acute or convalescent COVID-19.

The CDR3 has the sequence CASSLSGQGYYEQYF. The DNA sequence follows: TGTGCCAGCAGCTTATCGGGCCAGGGGTACTACGAGCAGTACTTC. The chain couples TRBV7-2 to TRBJ2-7; TRBD1 is a possible D gene, resting on 6 matching bases. Looking up the germline V gene yields CDR1 SGHTA and CDR2 FQGNSA. Trimming removed 2 bases from V and 3 bases from J, leaving 14 bases between the germline ends. Including the terminal cysteine and phenylalanine, the CDR3 comprises 15 residues. Kept here is only the CDR3 DNA, which spans 45 bases and is read in frame from base 1. The CDR3 plus the reference TRBV7-2 and TRBJ2-7 genes for the other parts give the full variable domain: GAGVSQSPSNKVTEKGKDVELRCDPISGHTALYWYRQSLGQGLEFLIYFQGNSAPDKSGLPSDRFSAERTGGSVSTLTIQRTQQEDSAVYLCASSLSGQGYYEQYFGPGTRLTVT.